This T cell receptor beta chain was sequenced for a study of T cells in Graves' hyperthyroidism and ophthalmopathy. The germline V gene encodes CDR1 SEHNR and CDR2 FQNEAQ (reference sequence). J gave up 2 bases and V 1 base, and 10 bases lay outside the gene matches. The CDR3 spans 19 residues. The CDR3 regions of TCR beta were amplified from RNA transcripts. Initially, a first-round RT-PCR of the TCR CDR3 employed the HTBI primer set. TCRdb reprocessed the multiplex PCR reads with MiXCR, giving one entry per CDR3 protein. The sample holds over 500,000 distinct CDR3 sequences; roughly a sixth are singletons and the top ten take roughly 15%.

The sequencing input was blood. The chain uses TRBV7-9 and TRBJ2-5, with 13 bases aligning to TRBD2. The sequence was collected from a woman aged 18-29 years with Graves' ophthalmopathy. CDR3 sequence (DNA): TGTGCCAGCAGCTTAGTTTATGGAGGACTAGCGGGAGAACAAGAGACCCAGTACTTC. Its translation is CASSLVYGGLAGEQETQYF. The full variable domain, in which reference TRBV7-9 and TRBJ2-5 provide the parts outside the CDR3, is DTGVSQNPRHKITKRGQNVTFRCDPISEHNRLYWYRQTLGQGPEFLTYFQNEAQLEKSRLLSDRFSAERPKGSFSTLEIQRTEQGDSAMYLCASSLVYGGLAGEQETQYFGPGTRLLVL.